A selection of T cell receptor beta chains follows, all from one sample in a study of OX40 agonist ivuxolimab in advanced cancers. TCRdb's table, derived via immunoSEQ multiplex PCR, lists solely in-frame clones and lacks some. The data contain fewer than 90,000 clones, around 87% of them seen just once; the ten biggest clones take up 2.5% to 3%. This specimen consisted of CD4+ or CD8+ T cells sorted from blood, obtained in a trial of the OX40 agonist ivuxolimab. The receptors come from an adult with an advanced solid tumor such as melanoma, head and neck, liver or kidney cancer. CDR3s include the opening cysteine and the closing phenylalanine or tryptophan. A D gene is named only where the DNA matches it firmly. Clone size is shown for a subset of rows, as once, few, many or a class of expanded clone.

CDR3nt: TGTGCCAGCAGCTTGGGATTCTGGGACAGGGGACAGAACGAGCAGTACTTC
CDR3aa: CASSLGFWDRGQNEQYF
abundance: .
j_gene: TRBJ2-7
v_gene: TRBV5-6
d_gene: TRBD1
len: 17

CDR3nt: TGTGCCAGCAGCCCCGCGGGGAGTGTCTATGGCTACACCTTC
CDR3aa: CASSPAGSVYGYTF
abundance: few
j_gene: TRBJ1-2
v_gene: TRBV7-8
d_gene: .
len: 14

CDR3nt: TGTGCCACCAGGAACCGGGACAGGGGGTTGGATCAGCCCCAGCATTTT
CDR3aa: CATRNRDRGLDQPQHF
abundance: .
j_gene: TRBJ1-5
v_gene: TRBV15
d_gene: TRBD1
len: 16

CDR3nt: TGTGCCAGCAGCTCCTCCCTCCCCCGGGCAGGTGGGGAGACCCAGTACTTC
CDR3aa: CASSSSLPRAGGETQYF
abundance: .
j_gene: TRBJ2-5
v_gene: TRBV5-4
d_gene: .
len: 17

CDR3nt: TGTGCCAGCAGCTTAGATGTTTTTCAGCCCCAGCATTTT
CDR3aa: CASSLDVFQPQHF
abundance: once
j_gene: TRBJ1-5
v_gene: TRBV5-5
d_gene: .
len: 13

CDR3nt: TGTGCCAGCAGCTTAGCGGAAACGGGGGAGCTGTTTTTT
CDR3aa: CASSLAETGELFF
abundance: .
j_gene: TRBJ2-2
v_gene: TRBV7-2
d_gene: .
len: 13

CDR3nt: TGTGCCAGCAGCTTGGACTACACAGATACGCAGTATTTT
CDR3aa: CASSLDYTDTQYF
abundance: .
j_gene: TRBJ2-3
v_gene: TRBV7-3
d_gene: .
len: 13

CDR3nt: TGTGCCACCGGGGCCGAAAAACTGTTTTTT
CDR3aa: CATGAEKLFF
abundance: .
j_gene: TRBJ1-4
v_gene: TRBV6-1
d_gene: .
len: 10

CDR3nt: TGCGCCAGCAGCTCCCAGGGGGCGGACACCGGGGAGCTGTTTTTT
CDR3aa: CASSSQGADTGELFF
abundance: .
j_gene: TRBJ2-2
v_gene: TRBV5-1
d_gene: TRBD1
len: 15

CDR3nt: TGCGCCAGCAGCCAAGATCTGGGAGGGGACGGAGGAACGCATGGTACGCAGTATTTT
CDR3aa: CASSQDLGGDGGTHGTQYF
abundance: .
j_gene: TRBJ2-3
v_gene: TRBV4-3
d_gene: TRBD2
len: 19